Following are 21 T cell receptor beta chains from one sample sequenced in a study of T cell responses to AZD1222 COVID-19 vaccine. Sequencing was performed with immunoSEQ multiplex PCR; in TCRdb, only in-frame clones are kept and a portion is missing. The top ten clones hold 2.5% to 3% of a sample with roughly 120,000 clones, 91% of them seen once. Sequencing was performed on peripheral blood, taken on day 0 of AZD1222 vaccination. The receptors come from an adult in good health.

The rearrangement uses TRBV19 and TRBJ2-1; the D gene is possibly TRBD2 (5 bases). Looked up from germline, CDR1 is LNHDA and CDR2 is SQIVND (reference sequence). Between the trimmed V and J ends, which lost 5 bases and 9 bases, there was a span of 20 bases. There are 15 residues in the CDR3. In nucleotides, the CDR3 is TGTGCCAGTAGTCTAAGCGGTAGCGTTCGGGGTGAGCAGTTCTTC. Translation: CASSLSGSVRGEQFF.

Concerning this clone: The DNA is omitted, as the CDR3 cannot be located on it reliably, and the CDR3 follows TCRdb's listing. The rearrangement joins TRBV29-1 to TRBJ1-2; the table names TRBD1, a call not compared with the DNA. Germline V gives CDR1 SQVTM, CDR2 ANQGSEA. 12 amino acids form the CDR3, both terminal residues included. The CDR3 sequence: CSVGGGTDSVSF.

This chain uses TRBV12-3 or TRBV12-4 with TRBJ2-7; either TRBD1 or TRBD2 may supply D (6 bases each). This CDR3 comprises 13 residues. V was clipped by 3 bases and J by 7 bases, with 13 bases between them. The CDR3 here is CASSFGGGLEQYF. CDR3 DNA: TGTGCCAGCAGTTTCGGGGGCGGTTTAGAGCAGTACTTC.

This chain connects TRBV27 to TRBJ2-5; no clear D gene. The CDR3 is made up of 14 amino acids. The ends were cut back, 6 bases at V and 0 bases at J, with 11 bases in the middle. Germline V gene data show CDR1 as MNHEY and CDR2 as SMNVEV (reference sequence). Written as DNA, the CDR3 is TGTGCCAGCAGAGCCACAGTGTACCAAGAGACCCAGTACTTC. Translating gives CASRATVYQETQYF.

The chain employs TRBV10-3 and TRBJ2-1; D call uncertain. The CDR3 is 15 amino acids. V dropped 1 base and J dropped 8 bases, with 15 bases sitting between them. Germline CDR1 is ENHRY and CDR2 is SYGVKD. DNA of the CDR3: TGTGCCATCAGTGAGTTATGGGGAATAAGTGATGAGCAGTTCTTC. Encoded protein: CAISELWGISDEQFF.

The J gene is TRBJ2-7, the V gene TRBV4-3; D is uncertain. The CDR3 spans 14 residues. The ends were cut back, 5 bases at V and 5 bases at J, with 16 bases in the middle. Germline V gene sequence: CDR1 LGHNA, CDR2 YSLEER. CDR3 sequence reads: CASSGGGIGDEQYF. The CDR3 DNA sequence: TGCGCCAGCAGCGGTGGCGGTATAGGAGACGAGCAGTACTTC.

The V and J genes are TRBV3-1 (or the pseudogene TRBV3-2) and TRBJ1-2; D not resolved. The CDR3 has 15 residues. Trimming took 3 bases from V and 0 from J, leaving 11 bases between them. In germline, CDR1 is LGHDT, CDR2 YNNKEL (reference sequence). The CDR3 region is CASSHLVSANYGYTF. In DNA, the CDR3 is TGTGCCAGCAGCCACCTGGTCTCAGCTAACTATGGCTACACCTTC.

The chain employs TRBV27 and TRBJ1-1; D is undetermined. The CDR3 runs to 13 residues. Trimming took off 5 bases at V and 2 bases at J, with 9 bases between the two ends. From germline, CDR1 is MNHEY and CDR2 SMNVEV (reference sequence). The CDR3 reads CASSLVPNTEAFF. CDR3 nucleotides: TGTGCCAGCAGTCTAGTCCCCAACACTGAAGCTTTCTTT.

CDR3 amino acids: CASSLPHRGEIETQYF. CDR3 nucleotides: TGTGCCAGCAGCTTGCCCCACAGGGGCGAGATAGAGACCCAGTACTTC. The chain uses TRBV5-6 and TRBJ2-5; TRBD1 aligns across 7 bases. The CDR3 has 16 residues. The junction had 10 bases not matched to a gene; V was cut back by 1 base and J by 4 bases. Germline V gene data show CDR1 as SGHDT and CDR2 as YYEEEE.

The gene calls are TRBV20-1 and TRBJ2-7; the D gene is possibly TRBD1 (5 bases). V lost 4 bases to trimming and J lost 3 bases, with 7 bases between them. Germline lookup yields CDR1 DFQATT and CDR2 SNEGSKA (reference sequence). The CDR3 consists of 11 residues. CDR3 DNA sequence: TGCAGTGCTACACAGGTCTACGAGCAGTACTTC. It codes for CSATQVYEQYF.

Only a few counts were recorded for this clone. V usage is TRBV18 and J usage is TRBJ1-3; D may be TRBD1 (5 bases). Trimming took 3 bases from V and 2 from J, leaving 11 bases between them. Per germline, CDR1 KGHSH and CDR2 LQKENI. There are 15 residues in the CDR3. CDR3 amino acids: CASSPGRGAGNTIYF. Here the CDR3 DNA reads TGTGCCAGCTCACCGGGGAGGGGAGCTGGAAACACCATATATTTT.

The rearrangement uses TRBV6-1 and TRBJ2-7, with D uncertain. V was cut by 1 base and J by 6 bases, with 13 bases left in between. CDR1 and CDR2 from the germline V gene are MNHNS and SASEGT. This CDR3 contains 14 residues. CDR3 sequence: CASSEGRLMGEQYF. The CDR3 coding sequence is TGTGCCAGCAGTGAAGGGCGTCTTATGGGCGAGCAGTACTTC.

The chain couples TRBV15 to TRBJ1-5; no reliable D call. There are 16 residues in the CDR3. The ends were cut back, 1 base at V and 2 bases at J, with 12 bases in the middle. Germline CDR1 LNHNV, CDR2 YYDKDF (reference sequence). DNA of the CDR3: TGTGCCACCAGCAGAGGGATAGGGCCAGGCAATCAGCCCCAGCATTTT. It yields the protein CATSRGIGPGNQPQHF.

The V gene is TRBV2, the J gene TRBJ1-1, with 10 bases lining up with TRBD1. V was clipped by 6 bases and J by 4 bases; unmatched bases: 17. This CDR3 is built from 18 residues. Germline V gene lookup returns CDR1 SNHLY and CDR2 FYNNEI. As DNA, the CDR3 is TGTGCCAGCAGGAAAGGGGGACAGGGGAGGTGGTACAGCACTGAAGCTTTCTTT. Its protein product is CASRKGGQGRWYSTEAFF.

The chain joins TRBV19 to TRBJ2-7; 15 nucleotides agree with TRBD2. Trimming took 1 base from V and 2 from J; bases not matched to a gene: 3. Germline assignment: CDR1 LNHDA and CDR2 SQIVND (reference sequence). The CDR3 is 17 amino acids. The CDR3 region has the DNA TGTGCCAGTAGTATAGCGGGACTAGCGGGAGGCCCCTACGAGCAGTACTTC. This translates into CASSIAGLAGGPYEQYF.

In its sample, this clone was seen once. The chain carries TRBV6-5 and TRBJ2-1; the D gene is possibly TRBD1 (5 bases). CDR1 and CDR2 from the germline V gene are MNHEY and SVGAGI. Trimming left V 5 bases short and J 5 bases short, with 10 bases between. The CDR3 consists of 13 residues. This CDR3 is CASSTRQNNEQFF. The CDR3 region has the DNA TGTGCCAGCAGTACCCGACAGAACAATGAGCAGTTCTTC.

The V call is TRBV27, the J call TRBJ1-5; D ambiguous. Between the trimmed V and J ends, which lost 3 bases and 3 bases, there was a span of 9 bases. Germline loops: CDR1 MNHEY, CDR2 SMNVEV (reference sequence). This CDR3 is built from 14 residues. As DNA, the CDR3 is TGTGCCAGCAGTTTGACGTCGCTCAATCAGCCCCAGCATTTT. Protein sequence: CASSLTSLNQPQHF.

The rearrangement links TRBV5-4 to TRBJ2-6, with TRBD1 matching over 7 bases. The CDR3 covers 17 residues. V gave up 0 bases and J gave up 4 bases; unmatched junction bases: 7. Germline V CDR1 and CDR2: SGHNT, YYREEE (reference sequence). The CDR3 nucleotides are TGTGCCAGCAGCTTGGGACAGGGATCGTGGGGGGCCAACGTCCTGACTTTC. As protein: CASSLGQGSWGANVLTF. The full variable domain, with the rest looked up from reference TRBV5-4 and TRBJ2-6, is ETGVTQSPTHLIKTRGQQVTLRCSSQSGHNTVSWYQQALGQGPQFIFQYYREEENGRGNFPPRFSGLQFPNYSSELNVNALELDDSALYLCASSLGQGSWGANVLTFGAGSRLTVL.

The chain combines TRBV2 with TRBJ1-1; D is possibly TRBD1 (5 bases). The germline gives CDR1 SNHLY, CDR2 FYNNEI. V was pared by 6 bases and J by 11 bases, with 16 bases between. The CDR3 sequence is 12 residues long. This chain's CDR3 is CASRTSGVDAFF. The CDR3 coding sequence is TGTGCCAGCAGGACGTCGGGGGTGGATGCTTTCTTT.

The V and J genes are TRBV9 and TRBJ2-2; D is perhaps TRBD1 (6 bases). V lost 0 bases to trimming and J lost 6 bases, with 12 bases between them. The CDR3 covers 15 residues. Germline lookup yields CDR1 SGDLS and CDR2 YYNGEE. The CDR3 nucleotides are TGTGCCAGCAGCGTAGAGGGGGACGCGGCCGGGGAGCTGTTTTTT. Translated, it gives CASSVEGDAAGELFF. Full variable domain (remainder filled in from reference TRBV9 and TRBJ2-2): DSGVTQTPKHLITATGQRVTLRCSPRSGDLSVYWYQQSLDQGLQFLIQYYNGEERAKGNILERFSAQQFPDLHSELNLSSLELGDSALYFCASSVEGDAAGELFFGEGSRLTVL.

The gene calls are TRBV6-2 or TRBV6-3 and TRBJ2-7; D remains ambiguous. The CDR3 runs to 12 residues. From germline, CDR1 is MNHEY and CDR2 SVGEGT. Trimming cost V 5 bases and J 4 bases, with 9 bases left between them. The CDR3 sequence: CASSPVGYEQYF. CDR3 coding DNA: TGTGCCAGCAGTCCGGTGGGGTACGAGCAGTACTTC.